These 22 T cell receptor beta chains came from one sample sequenced in a study of T cell clonality in common variable immunodeficiency. The assay was immunoSEQ multiplex PCR, and TCRdb's table has in-frame clones only and misses some. Recorded here are approximately 37,000 clones, none singletons. Sequenced: peripheral blood mononuclear cells. The receptors were gathered from a person aged 18 to 70 in good health.

This clone has ten or more counts. The read finishes 3 residues shy of the CDR3 end, and the germline J gene is used to complete it. The chain uses TRBV20-1 and TRBJ2-3, with TRBD2 matching over 9 bases. The CDR3 is 19 amino acids. V was clipped by 3 bases and J by 0 bases; unmatched bases: 16. Germline lookup yields CDR1 DFQATT and CDR2 SNEGSKA (reference sequence). Partial CDR3 DNA: TGCAGTGCTAGTGGGGTTAGCGGGAGAGGTAACCCTAGCACAGATACG. Amino acid sequence: CSASGVSGRGNPSTDT. The CDR3 in its entirety is CSASGVSGRGNPSTDTQYF.

The CDR3 region is CASSGLGGGHDYTF. The CDR3 bases that were read are TGTGCCAGCAGCGGCCTTGGGGGCGGCCACGAC. The rearrangement uses TRBV7-6 and TRBJ1-2; TRBD1 might be the D (6 bases). Sequencing ends 3 residues short of the CDR3 end; the germline J gene provides the rest. Looked up from germline, CDR1 is SGHVS and CDR2 is FNYEAQ. The CDR3 contains 14 residues.

This clone has at least ten counts. Partial CDR3 DNA: TGTGCCAGCAGTCCCCCCGGGTTGAACTACGAG. Translating it yields CASSPPGLNYE. The complete CDR3 sequence is CASSPPGLNYEQYF. The V and J genes are TRBV12-3 or TRBV12-4 and TRBJ2-7, with no clear D. The CDR3 end falls 3 residues outside the read, so it is completed with the germline J gene. The CDR3 has 14 amino acids. V lost 5 bases to trimming and J lost 3 bases, with 14 bases between them.

Many counts were recorded for this clone. The read terminates 3 residues before the CDR3 end, so the remaining end is supplied by the germline J gene. The V gene is TRBV19, the J gene TRBJ1-2; D gene unclear. Germline V CDR1 and CDR2: LNHDA, SQIVND (reference sequence). The CDR3 contains 15 residues. V dropped 4 bases and J dropped 2 bases, with 14 bases sitting between them. The covered CDR3 bases are TGTGCCAGTAGTAAAAAATCTACCACCAACTATGGC. Translation gives CASSKKSTTNYG. The CDR3 as a whole reads CASSKKSTTNYGYTF.

Ten or more counts support this clone. Read sequence stops 3 residues before the CDR3 end, and the germline J gene provides the missing end. This rearrangement joins TRBV20-1 to TRBJ1-3; tentatively, D is TRBD1 (6 bases). The V end was cut by 6 bases, the J end by 0 bases, with 12 bases between. The CDR3 loop spans 14 amino acids. The V gene's germline CDR1 is DFQATT and CDR2 SNEGSKA (reference sequence). The sequenced part of the CDR3 DNA is TGCAGTGCCACTCAGGACAGCTCTGGAAACACC. This encodes CSATQDSSGNT. Given in full, the CDR3 is CSATQDSSGNTIYF.

This clone occurred many times. CDR3 region: CASSPNQGSDTQYF. The part of the CDR3 DNA that was read is TGTGCCAGCAGCCCAAACCAGGGGTCAGATACG. The V call is TRBV7-3, the J call TRBJ2-3; the D gene is possibly TRBD1 (6 bases). The CDR3 end falls 3 residues outside the read, so it is completed with the germline J gene. V was shortened by 5 bases and J by 4 bases, with 13 bases between the two germline ends. This CDR3 region has 14 residues. CDR1 and CDR2 (germline): SGHTA, FQGTGA.

This clone showed up just a few times. A much bigger clone sits one base away, suggesting this may be a read error. With the read ending 3 residues before the CDR3 end, the germline J gene is used to fill in that end. The same CDR3 arises from other DNA sequences in this sample as well. V usage is TRBV2 and J usage is TRBJ1-2, with TRBD1 matching over 10 bases. The CDR3 runs 14 residues. V dropped 5 bases and J dropped 2; count of bases not matched to a gene: 2. Germline V gene lookup returns CDR1 SNHLY and CDR2 FYNNEI. The CDR3: CASSPGQGNYGYTF. The sequenced part of the CDR3 DNA is TGTGCCAGCAGTCCGGGACAGGGGAACTATGGC.

The sample holds many counts of this clone. At one end, the junction sequence differs from germline, possibly due to a read error. The read is 3 residues too short to cover the CDR3 end, so that end is filled in from the germline J gene. The V gene is TRBV7-7, the J gene TRBJ2-5; TRBD1 aligns across 7 bases. Per the germline V gene, CDR1 is SSHAT and CDR2 is FNYEAQ (reference sequence). The CDR3 is 13 amino acids. The DNA read from the CDR3 is TGTGCTAGCAGCCAGGGACAGCAAGAGACC. Encoded protein: CASSQGQQET. The complete CDR3 reads CASSQGQQETQYF.

This clone has ten or more counts. Sequencing ends 3 residues short of the CDR3 end; the germline J gene provides the rest. The V gene is TRBV2, the J gene TRBJ2-1, with TRBD2 matching 9 bases. Looked up from germline, CDR1 is SNHLY and CDR2 is FYNNEI. V was pared by 6 bases and J by 6 bases, with 9 bases of the junction left unmatched. The CDR3 is made up of 15 amino acids. The CDR3 loop is CASRGGTSPTNEQFF. Partial CDR3 DNA: TGTGCCAGCAGGGGGGGGACTAGCCCCACCAATGAG.

This clone was seen many times. Read sequence stops 3 residues before the CDR3 end, and the germline J gene provides the missing end. V is TRBV4-1 and J is TRBJ1-1, with 9 bases aligning to TRBD1. This CDR3 is built from 13 residues. CDR1 and CDR2 (germline): MGHRA, YSYEKL. CDR3 DNA (partial): TGCGCCAGCAGCCAAGATAGTGGGACAGGG. It is translated as CASSQDSGTG. The whole CDR3 reads CASSQDSGTGAFF.

This clone was detected ten times or more. The read finishes 3 residues shy of the CDR3 end, and the germline J gene is used to complete it. V is TRBV7-2 and J is TRBJ2-3; D is uncertain. Looked up from germline, CDR1 is SGHTA and CDR2 is FQGNSA. CDR3 length equals 14 residues. The V gene lost 5 bases and the J gene lost 2 bases, with 11 bases spanning the gap. Here the CDR3 reads CASSPVATTDTQYF. Partial CDR3 DNA: TGTGCCAGCAGCCCGGTAGCCACCACAGATACG.

This clone was seen many times. The read comes to an end 3 residues before the CDR3 does, leaving the germline J gene to fill in the end. This chain connects TRBV20-1 to TRBJ2-1; TRBD2 matches 10 bases. V gave up 0 bases and J gave up 1 base; unmatched junction bases: 3. Germline lookup yields CDR1 DFQATT and CDR2 SNEGSKA (reference sequence). The CDR3 length is 16 residues. Partial CDR3 DNA: TGCAGTGCTAGAGAATCTAGCGGGAGTTCCTACAATGAG. This codes for CSARESSGSSYNE. The CDR3 as a whole reads CSARESSGSSYNEQFF.

Details on this clone: The CDR3 extends 3 residues past the end of the read, so its final part is completed from the germline J gene. This sequence joins TRBV2 and TRBJ2-3; D gene ambiguous. The V gene's germline CDR1 is SNHLY and CDR2 FYNNEI. This CDR3 region has 13 residues. The CDR3 loop is CASTWNSNQPQYF. The CDR3 bases that were read are TGTGCCAGCACCTGGAATAGCAATCAGCCG. The variable domain in full, with the rest retrieved from reference TRBV2 and TRBJ2-3, is EPEVTQTPSHQVTQMGQEVILRCVPISNHLYFYWYRQILGQKVEFLVSFYNNEISEKSEIFDDQFSVERPDGSNFTLKIRSTKLEDSAMYFCASTWNSNQPQYFGPGTRLTVL.

Of note for this clone: The CDR3 end is not reached by the read, which stops 3 residues before it; the germline J gene fills it in. The chain has TRBV7-9 and TRBJ1-4; TRBD1 is a possible D gene (6 bases). V was pared by 3 bases and J by 7 bases, with 15 bases between. Germline CDR1 and CDR2: SEHNR and FQNEAQ (reference sequence). The CDR3 covers 15 residues. The CDR3 protein is CASSFQGQRGEKLFF. CDR3 DNA, as far as it was read: TGTGCCAGCAGCTTCCAGGGGCAACGGGGTGAAAAA.

This clone occurred many times. The read halts 3 residues ahead of the CDR3 end, with the missing end drawn from the germline J gene. The gene calls are TRBV11-2 and TRBJ2-7, with unresolved D. The germline gives CDR1 SGHAT, CDR2 FQNNGV. The CDR3 covers 13 residues. Trimming pared 1 base from V and 3 bases from J, leaving 7 bases between. The chain's CDR3 is CASSLGADYEQYF. Incomplete CDR3 DNA: TGTGCCAGCAGCTTAGGGGCCGACTACGAG.

The table lists this clone with many counts. The read ends 3 residues early relative to the CDR3; the germline J gene fills the gap. The gene calls are TRBV7-6 and TRBJ1-1; D not certain. Trimming stripped 1 base from V and 1 base from J, with 10 bases between. The CDR3 has 15 amino acids. CDR1 and CDR2 from the germline V gene are SGHVS and FNYEAQ. The CDR3 region is CASSLVNSWNTEAFF. The covered CDR3 bases are TGTGCCAGCAGCTTAGTAAACAGTTGGAACACTGAA.

This clone was counted ten times or more. The read comes to an end 3 residues before the CDR3 does, leaving the germline J gene to fill in the end. V and J are TRBV6-1 and TRBJ1-2; D is perhaps TRBD1 (6 bases). Germline CDR1 and CDR2: MNHNS and SASEGT. This CDR3 is built from 14 residues. V was pared by 0 bases and J by 6 bases, with 11 bases between. The CDR3 region is CASSEARGFDGYTF. CDR3 DNA, as far as it was read: TGTGCCAGCAGTGAAGCCAGGGGATTCGATGGC.

This clone has a count of ten or more. The CDR3 end lies 3 residues beyond the end of the read and is filled in from the germline J gene. The chain employs TRBV19 and TRBJ2-7, with TRBD2 identical over 7 bases. Germline V gene sequence: CDR1 LNHDA, CDR2 SQIVND (reference sequence). Germline trimming cut 2 bases from V and 2 bases from J; bases unmatched to any gene: 15. The CDR3 contains 18 residues. CDR3 protein: CASSIKAQSSGFTYEQYF. CDR3 bases read: TGTGCCAGTAGTATAAAGGCCCAGTCTAGCGGCTTCACCTACGAG.

This clone was counted ten times or more. The read terminates 3 residues ahead of where the CDR3 ends, so the germline J gene completes it. The chain combines TRBV7-6 with TRBJ2-1, with 8 bases fitting TRBD2. Germline V gene lookup returns CDR1 SGHVS and CDR2 FNYEAQ. The CDR3 spans 16 residues. The junction had 8 bases not matched to a gene; V was cut back by 4 bases and J by 3 bases. CDR3 protein: CASSSLAGLGYNEQFF. The sequenced CDR3 bases are TGTGCCAGCAGCTCACTGGCGGGACTAGGCTACAATGAG.

With respect to this clone: The read ends 3 residues early relative to the CDR3; the germline J gene fills the gap. The V call is TRBV11-2, the J call TRBJ1-1; D is unclear. With 2 bases removed from V and 0 bases from J, the gap between germline ends came to 4 bases. This CDR3 is 13 amino acids long. Germline CDR1 SGHAT, CDR2 FQNNGV. The DNA read from the CDR3 is TGTGCCAGCAGCTTAATCGTGAACACTGAA. As protein: CASSLIVNTE. The CDR3 in full is CASSLIVNTEAFF.

In this sample, this clone turned up many times. This may be a read error, as it is one base from a much larger clone. Read coverage stops 3 residues before the CDR3 terminus; the germline J gene supplies the remainder. The chain recombines TRBV20-1 with TRBJ2-7, with 9 bases fitting TRBD2. The CDR3 runs to 15 residues. CDR1 DFQATT and CDR2 SNEGSKA come from the germline V gene (reference sequence). V shed 5 bases, J shed 2 bases, and the junction held 10 bases outside the gene matches. CDR3 in amino acids: CSAPAGTSRTYEQYF. Incomplete CDR3 DNA: TGCAGTGCTCCGGCCGGGACTAGCAGGACCTACGAG.

This clone was observed at least ten times. The read stops 3 residues short of the end of the CDR3; the missing end is completed from the germline J gene. The chain recombines TRBV29-1 with TRBJ2-7; TRBD2 matches at 10 bases. Germline-derived CDR1 and CDR2 are SQVTM and ANQGSEA. The CDR3 covers 12 residues. With V trimmed by 6 bases and J by 6 bases, 5 bases remained unmatched. CDR3 bases read: TGCAGCGTGGGTATAGCGGGAGGCGAG. Amino acids: CSVGIAGGE. The complete CDR3 protein is CSVGIAGGEQYF.